This T cell receptor (beta chain) was recorded in a study of blood T cell repertoires in COVID-19. Across the whole study: Whether acute or convalescent, the COVID-19 samples came from the United States, Italy and Spain. PBMCs, B-cell-depleted T cells, or T cells were the source of the cDNA or gDNA that made up the material.

V dropped 8 bases and J dropped 8 bases, with 13 bases sitting between them. The CDR3 runs 12 residues. Germline loops: CDR1 SNHLY, CDR2 FYNNEI. Under the authors' procedure: Reference gene primer amplification gave nucleated cell count estimates. Profiling relied on immunoSEQ multiplex PCR, and the TCRdb table lists in-frame clones only, not all of them. V and J calls plus clone size are reproduced from that table; the DNA served to infer D and trimming. The repertoire holds about 48,000 clones, around 90% seen once, with 25% to 30% in the top ten. This clone appeared once. Sample: peripheral blood. This chain uses TRBV2 with TRBJ1-5; a weak D match, TRBD1 (5 bases). The origin of this receptor is a woman at least 80 years old with acute or convalescent COVID-19. The CDR3 spells CASWEGPKPQHF. The DNA for the CDR3 is TGTGCCAGCTGGGAGGGGCCGAAGCCCCAGCATTTT.